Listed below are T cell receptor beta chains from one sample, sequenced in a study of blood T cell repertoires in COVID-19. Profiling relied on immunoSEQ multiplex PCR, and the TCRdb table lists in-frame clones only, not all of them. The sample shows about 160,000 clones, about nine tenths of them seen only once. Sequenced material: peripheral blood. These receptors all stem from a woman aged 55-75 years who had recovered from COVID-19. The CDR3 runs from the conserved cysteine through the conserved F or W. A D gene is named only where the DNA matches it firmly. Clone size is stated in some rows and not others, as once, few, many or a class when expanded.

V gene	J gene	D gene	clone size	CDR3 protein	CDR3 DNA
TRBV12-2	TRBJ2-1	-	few	CASRLRAAGGAWAEQFF	TGTGCAAGTCGCTTAAGGGCGGCGGGGGGGGCGTGGGCTGAGCAGTTCTTC
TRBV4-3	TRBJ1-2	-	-	CASSQGATGGGYGYTF	TGCGCCAGCAGCCAAGGCGCGACAGGCGGAGGATATGGCTACACCTTC
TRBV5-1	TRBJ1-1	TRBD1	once	CASSTGQTPNTEAFF	TGCGCCAGCAGCACGGGACAGACTCCCAACACTGAAGCTTTCTTT
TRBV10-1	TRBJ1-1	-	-	CASSESSGYGFF	TGCGCCAGCAGTGAGTCTTCCGGGTACGGTTTCTTT
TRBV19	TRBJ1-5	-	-	CASSIWATGDQPQHF	TGTGCCAGTAGTATTTGGGCTACGGGAGATCAGCCCCAGCATTTT
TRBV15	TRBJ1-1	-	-	CATSREGGRANTEAFF	TGTGCCACCAGCAGAGAGGGTGGCAGGGCGAACACTGAAGCTTTCTTT
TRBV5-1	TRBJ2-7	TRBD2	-	CASSLDPSGPSEQYF	TGCGCCAGCAGCTTGGATCCTAGCGGCCCATCGGAGCAGTACTTC
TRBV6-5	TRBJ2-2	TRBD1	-	CASRSGTGHTGELFF	TGTGCCAGCCGCTCCGGGACAGGCCACACCGGGGAGCTGTTTTTT
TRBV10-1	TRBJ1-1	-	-	CASRTLKGGGDTEAFF	TGCGCCAGCAGAACTTTGAAGGGGGGGGGAGACACTGAAGCTTTCTTT
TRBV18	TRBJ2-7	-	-	CASSPAGEYEQYF	TGTGCCAGCTCACCGGCAGGGGAATACGAGCAGTACTTC
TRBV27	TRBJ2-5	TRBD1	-	CASSRQGAREGETQYF	TGTGCCAGCAGTAGACAGGGGGCGCGGGAAGGGGAGACCCAGTACTTC
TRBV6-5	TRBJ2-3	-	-	CASTSRGQLTDTQYF	TGTGCCAGCACCTCACGAGGACAGCTCACGGATACGCAGTATTTT
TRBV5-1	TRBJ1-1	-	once	CASSGDKIKAFF	TGCGCCAGCAGTGGGGACAAGATTAAAGCTTTCTTT
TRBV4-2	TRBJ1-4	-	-	CASSQAKEKLFF	TGTGCCAGCAGCCAAGCTAAGGAAAAACTGTTTTTT
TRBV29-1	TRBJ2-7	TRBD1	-	CSVDRGPYEQYF	TGCAGCGTTGACAGGGGGCCCTACGAGCAGTACTTC
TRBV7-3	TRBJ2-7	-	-	CASSLTGQGYEQYF	TGTGCCAGCAGCTTAACAGGGCAGGGCTACGAGCAGTACTTC
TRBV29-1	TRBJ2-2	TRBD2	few	CSATGRGGSTGELFF	TGCAGCGCGACCGGACGGGGAGGGTCTACCGGGGAGCTGTTTTTT
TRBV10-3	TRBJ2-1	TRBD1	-	CAISERIGQGGSSSYNEQFF	TGTGCCATCAGTGAGCGAATTGGACAGGGGGGATCAAGCTCCTACAATGAGCAGTTCTTC
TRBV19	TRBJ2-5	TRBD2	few	CASSKAGLETQYF	TGTGCCAGTAGTAAAGCGGGGCTAGAGACCCAGTACTTC
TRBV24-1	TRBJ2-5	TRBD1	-	CATSDLGQGAGETQYF	TGTGCCACCAGTGATTTGGGACAGGGGGCCGGAGAGACCCAGTACTTC
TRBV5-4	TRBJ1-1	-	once	CASSLTQNTEAFF	TGTGCCAGCAGCTTGACACAGAACACTGAAGCTTTCTTT
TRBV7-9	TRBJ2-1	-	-	CASSFGGGNEQFF	TGTGCCAGCAGCTTTGGGGGCGGCAATGAGCAGTTCTTC
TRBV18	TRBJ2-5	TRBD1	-	CASSPPTGSETQYF	TGTGCCAGCTCACCTCCGACAGGGTCGGAGACCCAGTACTTC
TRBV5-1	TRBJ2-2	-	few	CASSLDTNTGELFF	TGCGCCAGCAGCTTGGATACAAACACCGGGGAGCTGTTTTTT
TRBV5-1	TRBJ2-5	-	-	CASSPPGQETQYF	TGCGCCAGCAGCCCCCCAGGCCAAGAGACCCAGTACTTC
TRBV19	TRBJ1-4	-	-	CASSMGRGEKLFF	TGTGCCAGTAGTATGGGAAGGGGTGAAAAACTGTTTTTT
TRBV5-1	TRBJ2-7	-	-	CASSFRRWQGSEQYF	TGCGCCAGCAGCTTCAGGCGGTGGCAGGGTTCCGAGCAGTACTTC
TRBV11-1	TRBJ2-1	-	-	CASSLSSRRGGIEQFF	TGTGCCAGCAGCTTATCTTCTCGGCGGGGTGGCATTGAGCAGTTCTTC
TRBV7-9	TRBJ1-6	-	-	CASSSPSSPLHF	TGTGCCAGCAGCTCTCCTAGTTCACCCCTCCACTTT
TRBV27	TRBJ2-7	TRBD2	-	CASSLMGGYSYEQYF	TGTGCCAGCAGTTTAATGGGGGGGTATTCCTACGAGCAGTACTTC
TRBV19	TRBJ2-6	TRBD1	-	CASSRTDRAGANVLTF	TGTGCCAGTAGCCGAACCGACAGGGCTGGGGCCAACGTCCTGACTTTC
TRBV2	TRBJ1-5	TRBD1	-	CASSPRQGYNQPQHF	TGTGCCAGCAGTCCGAGACAGGGATACAATCAGCCCCAGCATTTT
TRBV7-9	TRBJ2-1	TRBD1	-	CASSLAGTGLNEQFF	TGTGCCAGCAGCTTAGCGGGGACAGGGCTCAATGAGCAGTTCTTC
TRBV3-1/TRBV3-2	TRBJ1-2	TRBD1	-	CASSQDVGGRMHTF	TGTGCCAGCAGCCAAGACGTAGGGGGCAGGATGCACACCTTC
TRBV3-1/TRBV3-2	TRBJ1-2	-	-	CASSHSGFGYGYTF	TGTGCCAGCAGCCATTCCGGGTTTGGATATGGCTACACCTTC
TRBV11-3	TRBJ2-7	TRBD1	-	CASSKSAGTGYEQYF	TGTGCCAGCAGCAAGAGCGCCGGGACAGGCTACGAGCAGTACTTC
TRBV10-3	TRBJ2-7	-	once	CAMGGEGSEQYF	TGTGCCATGGGGGGAGAAGGGAGCGAGCAGTACTTC
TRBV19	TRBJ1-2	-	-	CASSIVAARPLITF	TGTGCCAGTAGTATAGTAGCGGCGCGCCCACTTATCACCTTC
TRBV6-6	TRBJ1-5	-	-	CASTTGGGHSNQPQHF	TGTGCCAGCACTACGGGGGGGGGACATAGCAATCAGCCCCAGCATTTT
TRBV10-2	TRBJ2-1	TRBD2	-	CASREAGGYNEQFF	TGCGCCAGCAGGGAAGCGGGGGGTTACAATGAGCAGTTCTTC
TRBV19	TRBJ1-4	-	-	CASSPGGATTNEKLFF	TGTGCCAGTAGTCCAGGTGGGGCAACTACTAATGAAAAACTGTTTTTT
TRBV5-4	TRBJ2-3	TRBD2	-	CASSDRTSGDTQYF	TGTGCCAGCAGCGACCGGACTAGCGGGGATACGCAGTATTTT
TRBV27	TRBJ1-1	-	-	CASSLNGGMNTEAFF	TGTGCCAGCAGTTTAAATGGGGGCATGAACACTGAAGCTTTCTTT
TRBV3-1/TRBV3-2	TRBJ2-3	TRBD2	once	CASSQGLAATDTQYF	TGTGCCAGCAGCCAAGGACTAGCGGCCACAGATACGCAGTATTTT
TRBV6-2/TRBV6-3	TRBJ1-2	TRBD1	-	CASSYSDRGASGYTF	TGTGCCAGCAGTTACTCCGACAGGGGGGCAAGTGGCTACACCTTC
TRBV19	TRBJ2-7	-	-	CASSLQSHGPEQYF	TGTGCCAGTAGTCTTCAAAGCCACGGTCCTGAGCAGTACTTC
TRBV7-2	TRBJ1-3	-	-	CASSLAGAAGNTIYF	TGTGCCAGCAGCTTAGCGGGGGCGGCTGGAAACACCATATATTTT
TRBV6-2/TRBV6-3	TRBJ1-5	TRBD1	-	CASSYSPPGQEDGNQPQHF	TGTGCCAGCAGTTACTCACCCCCGGGACAGGAGGACGGCAATCAGCCCCAGCATTTT